This TCR beta chain derives from a study of Graves' ophthalmopathy and Graves' hyperthyroidism. Study-wide background: Samples of peripheral blood were obtained at initial diagnosis, prior to treatment of any kind.

Study findings and constraints: Predictions made by the model for ophthalmopathy progression reached 70.59% sensitivity and roughly 75% specificity.

As the template, RNA transcripts were used to amplify TCR beta CDR3 regions. In the first round, RT-PCR was carried out with HTBI primers, and a multiplex PCR formed the second round. TCRdb used MiXCR to reprocess the multiplex PCR reads, holding one entry per CDR3 protein. Here the sample spans hundreds of thousands of distinct CDR3 sequences, about 38% being singletons. The table lists this clonotype with many counts. Its matching antigen is unknown. In germline, CDR1 is SQVTM, CDR2 ANQGSEA. This CDR3 comprises 13 residues. The J segment lost 10 bases and the V segment lost 1 base, leaving 9 bases of the junction unmatched. Certain patients, namely those with other autoimmune diseases, uncontrolled infections, pregnancy or lactation, were excluded. PBMCs stemmed from 9 to 10 ml of fresh peripheral blood.

This clonotype was sampled from an adult man with Graves' ophthalmopathy. The sequencing sample was made of peripheral blood. The gene calls are TRBV29-1 and TRBJ1-1; 7 bases agree with TRBD1. The DNA of the CDR3 is TGCAGCGTTGAAGGACAGGGCAATTTGTTAGCTTTCTTT. It codes for CSVEGQGNLLAFF. The variable domain in full, with the rest retrieved from reference TRBV29-1 and TRBJ1-1, is SAVISQKPSRDICQRGTSLTIQCQVDSQVTMMFWYRQQPGQSLTLIATANQGSEATYESGFVIDKFPISRPNLTFSTLTVSNMSPEDSSIYLCSVEGQGNLLAFFGQGTRLTVV.